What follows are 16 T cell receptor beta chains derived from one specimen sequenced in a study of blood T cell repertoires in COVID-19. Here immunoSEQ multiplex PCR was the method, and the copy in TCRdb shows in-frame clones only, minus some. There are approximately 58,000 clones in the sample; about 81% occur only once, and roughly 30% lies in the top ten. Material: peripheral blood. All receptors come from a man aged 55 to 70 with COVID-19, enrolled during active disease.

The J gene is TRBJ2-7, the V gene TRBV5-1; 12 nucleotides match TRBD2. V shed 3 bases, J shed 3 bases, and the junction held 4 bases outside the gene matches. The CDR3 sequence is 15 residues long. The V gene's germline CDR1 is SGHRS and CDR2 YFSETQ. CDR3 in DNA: TGCGCCAGCAGCTCGCGACTAGCGGGGGTCTACGAGCAGTACTTC. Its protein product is CASSSRLAGVYEQYF.

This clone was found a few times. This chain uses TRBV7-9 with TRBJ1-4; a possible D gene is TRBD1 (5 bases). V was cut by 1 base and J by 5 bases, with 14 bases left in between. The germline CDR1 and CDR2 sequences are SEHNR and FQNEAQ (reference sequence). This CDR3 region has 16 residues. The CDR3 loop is CASSLGGAKRNEKLFF. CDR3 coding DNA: TGTGCCAGCAGCTTAGGTGGGGCTAAGAGAAATGAAAAACTGTTTTTT.

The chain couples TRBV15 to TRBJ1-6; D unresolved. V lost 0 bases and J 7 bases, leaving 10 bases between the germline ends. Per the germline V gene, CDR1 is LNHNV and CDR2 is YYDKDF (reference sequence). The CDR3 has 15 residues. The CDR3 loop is CATSRDGHGNSPLHF. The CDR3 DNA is TGTGCCACCAGCAGAGATGGTCACGGGAATTCACCCCTCCACTTT.

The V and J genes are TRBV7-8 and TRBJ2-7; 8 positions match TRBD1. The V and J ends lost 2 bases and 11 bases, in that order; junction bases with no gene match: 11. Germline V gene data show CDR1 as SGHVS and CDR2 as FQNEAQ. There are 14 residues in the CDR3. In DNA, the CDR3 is TGTGCCAGCAGCTTACGTGACAGGGGATCCTGGGAGTACTTC. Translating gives CASSLRDRGSWEYF.

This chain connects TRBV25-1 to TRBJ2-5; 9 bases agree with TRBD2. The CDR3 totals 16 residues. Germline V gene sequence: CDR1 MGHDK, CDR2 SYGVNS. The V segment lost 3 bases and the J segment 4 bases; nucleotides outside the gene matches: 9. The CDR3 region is CASSDPAAGGTETQYF. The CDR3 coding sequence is TGTGCCAGCAGTGACCCCGCTGCGGGAGGGACAGAGACCCAGTACTTC.

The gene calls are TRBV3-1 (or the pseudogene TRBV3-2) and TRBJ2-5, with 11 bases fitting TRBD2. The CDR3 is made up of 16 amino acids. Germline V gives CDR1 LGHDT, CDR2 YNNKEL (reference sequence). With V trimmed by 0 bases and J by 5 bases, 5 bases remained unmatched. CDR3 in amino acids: CASSQENVAGGETQYF. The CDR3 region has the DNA TGTGCCAGCAGCCAAGAGAACGTAGCGGGAGGGGAGACCCAGTACTTC.

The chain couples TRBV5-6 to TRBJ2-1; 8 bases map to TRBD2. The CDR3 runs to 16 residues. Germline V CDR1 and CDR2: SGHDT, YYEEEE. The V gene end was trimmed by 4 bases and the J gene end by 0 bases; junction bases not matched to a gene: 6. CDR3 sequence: CASSRDSGSSYNEQFF. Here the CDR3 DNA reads TGTGCCAGCAGCCGAGACAGCGGGAGCTCCTACAATGAGCAGTTCTTC.

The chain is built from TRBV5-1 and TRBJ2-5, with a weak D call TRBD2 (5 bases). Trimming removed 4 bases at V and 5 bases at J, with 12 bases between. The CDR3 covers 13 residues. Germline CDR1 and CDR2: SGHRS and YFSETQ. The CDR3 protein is CASSPLAPETQYF. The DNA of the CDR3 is TGCGCCAGCAGCCCCCTAGCTCCGGAGACCCAGTACTTC.

CDR3 in amino acids: CASSKWSKVAYEQYF. The CDR3 coding sequence is TGTGCCAGCAGCAAATGGAGCAAGGTGGCCTACGAGCAGTACTTC. This chain connects TRBV21-1 to TRBJ2-7; the table calls TRBD2, which could not be checked here. TRBV21-1 is listed as a pseudogene. The CDR3 is made up of 15 amino acids.

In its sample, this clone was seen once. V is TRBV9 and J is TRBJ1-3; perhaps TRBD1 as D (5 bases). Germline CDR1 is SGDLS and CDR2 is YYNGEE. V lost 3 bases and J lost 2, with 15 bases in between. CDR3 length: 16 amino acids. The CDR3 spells CASSASGAGAGNTIYF. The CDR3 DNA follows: TGTGCCAGCAGCGCTAGCGGGGCGGGGGCTGGAAACACCATATATTTT.

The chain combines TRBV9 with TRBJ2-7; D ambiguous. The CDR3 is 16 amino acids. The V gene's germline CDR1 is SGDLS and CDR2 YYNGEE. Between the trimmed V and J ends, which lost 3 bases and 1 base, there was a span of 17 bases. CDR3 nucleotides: TGTGCCAGCAGCGCCGATGACACTTTTCATTCCTACGAGCAGTACTTC. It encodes CASSADDTFHSYEQYF.

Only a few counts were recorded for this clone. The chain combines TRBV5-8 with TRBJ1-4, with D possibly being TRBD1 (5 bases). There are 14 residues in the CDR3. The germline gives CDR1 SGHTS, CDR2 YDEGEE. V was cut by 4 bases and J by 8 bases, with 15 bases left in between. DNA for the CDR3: TGTGCCAGCAGCCAAGGGACGGCGGGGGAAAAACTGTTTTTT. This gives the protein CASSQGTAGEKLFF.

The CDR3 nucleotides are TGTGCCAGTAAAGAGAAAGACAGGGAACGGAACATTCAGTACTTC. Protein: CASKEKDRERNIQYF. The rearrangement uses TRBV19 and TRBJ2-4; the match to TRBD1 covers 7 bases. This CDR3 comprises 15 residues. Germline CDR1 and CDR2: LNHDA and SQIVND (reference sequence). J gave up 7 bases and V 7 bases, and 13 bases lay outside the gene matches.

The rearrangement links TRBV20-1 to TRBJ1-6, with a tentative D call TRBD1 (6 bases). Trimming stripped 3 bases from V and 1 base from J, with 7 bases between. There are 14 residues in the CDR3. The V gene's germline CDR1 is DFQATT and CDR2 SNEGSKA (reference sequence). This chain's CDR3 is CSASQGSYNSPLHF. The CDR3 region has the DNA TGCAGTGCTAGTCAGGGGTCCTATAATTCACCCCTCCACTTT.

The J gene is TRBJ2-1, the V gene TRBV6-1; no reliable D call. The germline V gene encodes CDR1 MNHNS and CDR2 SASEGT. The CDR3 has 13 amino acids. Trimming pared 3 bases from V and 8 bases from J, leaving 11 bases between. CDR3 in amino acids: CASSDLRSDEQFF. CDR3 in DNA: TGTGCCAGCAGTGACCTCAGATCCGATGAGCAGTTCTTC.

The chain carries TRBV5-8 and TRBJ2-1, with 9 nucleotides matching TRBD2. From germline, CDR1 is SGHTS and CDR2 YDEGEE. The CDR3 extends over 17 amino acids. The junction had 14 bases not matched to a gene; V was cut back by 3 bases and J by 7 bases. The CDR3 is CASSSGTRLAGLNEQFF. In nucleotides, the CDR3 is TGTGCCAGCAGCTCGGGGACTAGGCTAGCGGGACTTAATGAGCAGTTCTTC. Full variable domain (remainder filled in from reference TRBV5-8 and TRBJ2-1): EAGVTQSPTHLIKTRGQQATLRCSPISGHTSVYWYQQALGLGLQFLLWYDEGEERNRGNFPPRFSGRQFPNYSSELNVNALELEDSALYLCASSSGTRLAGLNEQFFGPGTRLTVL.